The 29 T cell receptor beta chains listed next were all sequenced from one sample in a study of T-cell memory formation after mild COVID-19. Each CDR3 protein gets one entry after TCRdb re-called the 5' RACE reads with MiXCR. The table shows around 250,000 distinct CDR3 sequences, with roughly a sixth occurring only once. Sequenced input: PBMCs or a T cell subset sorted from them (not recorded which). These receptor sequences come from a man aged 18 to 35 who had mild COVID-19 (a few samples of this study predate the infection). Cell type and time point are not known.

V and J are TRBV11-2 and TRBJ2-5; D possibly uses TRBD1 or TRBD2 (5 bases each). CDR1 and CDR2 from the germline V gene are SGHAT and FQNNGV. Trimming took 4 bases from V and 5 from J, leaving 14 bases between them. The CDR3 is 14 residues long. The CDR3 region has the DNA TGTGCCAGCAGCTACAACCAGGGACCCGAGACCCAGTACTTC. Translation: CASSYNQGPETQYF.

The rearrangement links TRBV12-3 or TRBV12-4 to TRBJ2-1; D perhaps matches TRBD1 (6 bases). The CDR3 loop spans 14 amino acids. V was clipped by 6 bases and J by 0 bases, with 9 bases between them. In nucleotides, the CDR3 is TGTGCCAGCAGGGGACATGACTCCTACAATGAGCAGTTCTTC. This codes for CASRGHDSYNEQFF.

The chain carries TRBV29-1 and TRBJ2-2; TRBD1 matches 8 bases. Germline CDR1 is SQVTM and CDR2 is ANQGSEA. This CDR3 is built from 13 residues. Germline trimming cut 6 bases from V and 4 bases from J; bases unmatched to any gene: 4. The DNA of the CDR3 is TGCAGCGTCGGACAGGGAAGCACCGGGGAGCTGTTTTTT. It translates to CSVGQGSTGELFF.

CDR3 in DNA: TGTGCCACCAGCAGAGAGGGCACCAGGGGTGGAAAACTGTTTTTT. Translation: CATSREGTRGGKLFF. This rearrangement joins TRBV15 to TRBJ1-4; a possible D gene is TRBD1 (6 bases). The germline gives CDR1 LNHNV, CDR2 YYDKDF (reference sequence). V gave up 0 bases and J gave up 10 bases, with 15 bases separating them. The CDR3 covers 15 residues.

J is TRBJ2-7 and V is TRBV21-1; no DNA check was done on the table's D call, TRBD1. TRBV21-1 counts as a pseudogene. The CDR3 runs 19 residues. The CDR3 reads CASSTSGTGGPTPVYEQYF. DNA for the CDR3: TGTGCCAGCAGCACTTCCGGGACAGGGGGCCCAACCCCTGTCTACGAGCAGTACTTC.

V gene TRBV7-9 combines with J gene TRBJ1-1, with a possible D match to TRBD1 (6 bases). CDR1 SEHNR and CDR2 FQNEAQ come from the germline V gene (reference sequence). Trimming left V 2 bases short and J 1 base short, with 8 bases between. This CDR3 is 14 amino acids long. CDR3 in amino acids: CASSLMTGNTEAFF. The CDR3 coding sequence is TGTGCCAGCAGCTTAATGACAGGGAACACTGAAGCTTTCTTT.

The V and J genes are TRBV29-1 and TRBJ2-4, with D uncertain. V lost 5 bases and J lost 3, with 17 bases in between. This CDR3 has 15 residues. From germline, CDR1 is SQVTM and CDR2 ANQGSEA. The CDR3 DNA sequence: TGCAGCGTTAGTAAGGGAATTGGTGTCAAAAACATTCAGTACTTC. Translating gives CSVSKGIGVKNIQYF.

This clonotype was observed a handful of times. The V call is TRBV20-1, the J call TRBJ2-1; maybe TRBD1 (6 bases). This CDR3 contains 12 residues. In germline, CDR1 is DFQATT, CDR2 SNEGSKA (reference sequence). V lost 0 bases and J 8 bases, leaving 8 bases between the germline ends. Here the CDR3 DNA reads TGCAGTGCTAGAGATGGGGGCCATGAGCAGTTCTTC. The encoded protein is CSARDGGHEQFF.

There are a few counts of this clonotype. The chain employs TRBV5-1 and TRBJ1-2; D is uncertain. V shed 3 bases and J shed 8 bases, with 20 bases lying between them. The CDR3 consists of 15 residues. Per the germline V gene, CDR1 is SGHRS and CDR2 is YFSETQ. As DNA, the CDR3 is TGCGCCAGCAGCTCAACAACTGCCTCGAAGGGCGGCTACACCTTC. It encodes CASSSTTASKGGYTF.

The chain has TRBV6-5 and TRBJ2-7; tentatively, D is TRBD2 (5 bases). This CDR3 contains 13 residues. V shed 7 bases and J shed 3 bases, with 13 bases lying between them. The germline gives CDR1 MNHEY, CDR2 SVGAGI. In DNA form, the CDR3 reads TGTGCCAGCATTATATGGGGAGACTACGAGCAGTACTTC. This sequence encodes CASIIWGDYEQYF.

Only a few counts were recorded for this clonotype. CDR3 nucleotides: TGCGCCAGCAGCCAAGATTTGACAGGGAGGGCCTACGAGCAGTACTTC. Encoded protein: CASSQDLTGRAYEQYF. The V call is TRBV4-1, the J call TRBJ2-7; D could derive from TRBD1 or TRBD2 (7 bases each). CDR3 length: 16 residues. Germline CDR1 is MGHRA and CDR2 is YSYEKL. With 0 bases removed from V and 2 bases from J, the gap between germline ends came to 14 bases.

The rearrangement links TRBV4-3 to TRBJ1-5; unclear D gene. Germline V gives CDR1 LGHNA, CDR2 YSLEER. Between the trimmed V and J ends, which lost 0 bases and 7 bases, there was a span of 13 bases. The CDR3 length is 15 residues. The chain's CDR3 is CASSQEFTVSQPQHF. CDR3 DNA: TGCGCCAGCAGCCAAGAATTTACGGTTTCCCAGCCCCAGCATTTT.

This chain connects TRBV6-5 to TRBJ2-1, with TRBD1 as a possible D gene (6 bases). This CDR3 contains 11 residues. Germline V gene sequence: CDR1 MNHEY, CDR2 SVGAGI. V gave up 4 bases and J gave up 14 bases, with 12 bases separating them. CDR3 in DNA: TGTGCCAGCAGTTCCACGAAGGGGGAGTTCTTC. Amino acids: CASSSTKGEFF.

The chain joins TRBV5-1 to TRBJ2-2; a possible D gene is TRBD2 (6 bases). This CDR3 is 14 amino acids long. V was pared by 4 bases and J by 6 bases, with 13 bases between. In germline, CDR1 is SGHRS, CDR2 YFSETQ. CDR3 sequence: CASSHGGRSGELFF. In DNA form, the CDR3 reads TGCGCCAGCAGCCATGGAGGGAGGTCCGGGGAGCTGTTTTTT.

In its sample, this clonotype was seen many times. The rearrangement joins TRBV6-2 or TRBV6-3 to TRBJ2-1; D possibly matches TRBD1 or TRBD2 (6 bases each). Trimming removed 7 bases from V and 0 bases from J, with 16 bases in between. The CDR3 is made up of 16 amino acids. CDR1 is MNHEY and CDR2 is SVGEGT in the germline V gene. The CDR3 protein is CASISGGLYSYNEQFF. As DNA, the CDR3 is TGTGCCAGCATTAGTGGGGGGCTTTACTCCTACAATGAGCAGTTCTTC.

The CDR3 reads CASSKPVPSPGLTIYF. CDR3 bases: TGTGCCAGCAGCAAACCCGTGCCGTCCCCTGGGTTAACCATATATTTT. This rearrangement joins TRBV21-1 to TRBJ1-3; TRBD1 is the table's D call, not checked against the DNA. TRBV21-1 is recorded as a pseudogene. The CDR3 loop spans 16 amino acids.

The J gene is TRBJ2-1, the V gene TRBV12-3 or TRBV12-4; 8 positions agree with TRBD1. This CDR3 is 13 amino acids long. The ends lost 6 bases at V and 12 bases at J; junction bases unmatched: 10. CDR3 sequence (DNA): TGTGCCAGCAGATACCAGGGGGCGTTGAGGCAGTTCTTC. This sequence encodes CASRYQGALRQFF.

This clonotype was found many times. The rearrangement joins TRBV5-1 to TRBJ2-7; D assignment may be TRBD1 or TRBD2 (6 bases each). Germline loops: CDR1 SGHRS, CDR2 YFSETQ. This CDR3 is built from 14 residues. Trimming removed 3 bases at V and 5 bases at J, with 15 bases between. The CDR3 loop reads CASSSTGRSDEQYF. CDR3 bases: TGCGCCAGCAGCTCTACAGGGAGGTCGGACGAGCAGTACTTC.

A few counts support this clonotype. The J gene is TRBJ2-6, the V gene TRBV9; D perhaps matches TRBD1 (6 bases). The CDR3 has 17 amino acids. Trimming stripped 0 bases from V and 4 bases from J, with 14 bases between. Germline V lookup: CDR1 SGDLS, CDR2 YYNGEE. The CDR3 sequence: CASSVALQGWGANVLTF. As DNA, the CDR3 is TGTGCCAGCAGCGTAGCGTTACAGGGCTGGGGGGCCAACGTCCTGACTTTC.

The chain combines TRBV20-1 with TRBJ1-5; D is perhaps TRBD1 (6 bases). Deletions cut 1 base from V and 4 bases from J, with 8 bases between. The CDR3 is made up of 13 amino acids. Germline-derived CDR1 and CDR2 are DFQATT and SNEGSKA (reference sequence). This CDR3 reads CSARGGPNQPQHF. CDR3 coding DNA: TGCAGTGCTAGAGGGGGGCCGAATCAGCCCCAGCATTTT.

The chain has TRBV10-3 and TRBJ2-2, with D possibly matching TRBD1 (5 bases). V lost 2 bases, J lost 3 bases, and 16 bases lay in between. Germline V CDR1 and CDR2: ENHRY, SYGVKD. The CDR3 has 17 amino acids. The CDR3 nucleotides read TGTGCCATCAGTGAGATCCCTTCCAGGGAAGACACCGGGGAGCTGTTTTTT. Its protein is CAISEIPSREDTGELFF.

V and J are TRBV5-1 and TRBJ2-5; D is perhaps TRBD1 or TRBD2 (6 bases each). Germline CDR1 and CDR2: SGHRS and YFSETQ. The germline V and J ends were trimmed by 2 bases and 2 bases, with 13 bases remaining between them. This CDR3 is built from 15 residues. The CDR3: CASSLRGLLQETQYF. The CDR3 DNA reads TGCGCCAGCAGCTTACGGGGGCTACTACAAGAGACCCAGTACTTC.

This clonotype has only a few counts. The V and J genes are TRBV29-1 and TRBJ2-6; D not certain. Germline CDR1 and CDR2: SQVTM and ANQGSEA. With 2 bases removed from V and 4 bases from J, the gap between germline ends came to 6 bases. The CDR3 runs 13 residues. The CDR3: CSVEQAGANVLTF. The CDR3 DNA follows: TGCAGCGTTGAACAGGCCGGGGCCAACGTCCTGACTTTC.

The chain combines TRBV4-3 with TRBJ2-5, with 9 bases identical to TRBD2. Germline loops: CDR1 LGHNA, CDR2 YSLEER. The V segment lost 1 base and the J segment 5 bases; nucleotides outside the gene matches: 5. CDR3 length equals 15 residues. As DNA, the CDR3 is TGCGCCAGCAGCCAAGCTGGGGCGGGAGGGGAGACCCAGTACTTC. Its protein product is CASSQAGAGGETQYF.

In its sample, this clonotype was seen many times. J is TRBJ2-1 and V is TRBV5-1; D might be TRBD1 or TRBD2, each matching 6 bases. V shed 0 bases and J shed 8 bases, with 15 bases lying between them. Germline CDR1 and CDR2: SGHRS and YFSETQ. This CDR3 is 15 amino acids long. The CDR3 nucleotides are TGCGCCAGCAGCTTGGTCCGGGGGCGTAACTATGAGCAGTTCTTC. The encoded protein is CASSLVRGRNYEQFF.

This clonotype showed up just a few times. This chain links TRBV5-5 with TRBJ2-7, with 8 nucleotides matching TRBD2. V trimming: 5 bases; J trimming: 2 bases; junction bases outside the gene matches: 9. Germline V gene data show CDR1 as SGHKS and CDR2 as YYEKEE (reference sequence). The CDR3 length is 15 residues. CDR3: CASSYSGTAPYEQYV. CDR3 nucleotides: TGTGCCAGCAGTTATAGCGGGACCGCCCCCTACGAGCAGTACGTC.

The table lists this clonotype with a few counts. J is TRBJ2-3 and V is TRBV20-1, with D possibly being TRBD2 (6 bases). This CDR3 is 13 amino acids long. V lost 6 bases and J lost 1, with 11 bases in between. Germline CDR1 is DFQATT and CDR2 is SNEGSKA (reference sequence). CDR3 amino acids: CSAVLAGTDTQYF. DNA for the CDR3: TGCAGTGCCGTACTAGCTGGCACAGATACGCAGTATTTT.

The chain combines TRBV5-1 with TRBJ1-4; D gene unclear. This CDR3 has 13 amino acids. Germline-derived CDR1 and CDR2 are SGHRS and YFSETQ. Trimming shortened V by 5 bases and J by 14 bases, and 19 bases separated the two germline ends. DNA for the CDR3: TGCGCCAGCAGACTCGACGAGGGTAATCGGCTGTTTTTT. As protein: CASRLDEGNRLFF. Looking up the rest from reference TRBV5-1 and TRBJ1-4 gives the full variable domain: KAGVTQTPRYLIKTRGQQVTLSCSPISGHRSVSWYQQTPGQGLQFLFEYFSETQRNKGNFPGRFSGRQFSNSRSEMNVSTLELGDSALYLCASRLDEGNRLFFGSGTQLSVL.

This clonotype has more than one count but fewer than ten. The chain carries TRBV6-2 or TRBV6-3 and TRBJ2-1; D is ambiguous. Germline V lookup: CDR1 MNHEY, CDR2 SVGEGT. Trimming stripped 6 bases from V and 5 bases from J, with 17 bases between. This CDR3 has 15 amino acids. CDR3 bases: TGTGCCAGCAGACGCCATAGGGCCAGAGACAATGAGCAGTTCTTC. It codes for CASRRHRARDNEQFF.